A selection of T cell receptor beta chains follows, all from one sample in a study of blood T cell repertoires in COVID-19. The assay was immunoSEQ multiplex PCR, and TCRdb's table has in-frame clones only and misses some. The table has some 150,000 clones, roughly 84% seen once. Sample: peripheral blood. The receptor set was obtained from a human donor in a cohort sampled during active COVID-19. Both conserved end residues are trimmed from each CDR3.

V gene: TRBV7-2; J gene: TRBJ2-7; CDR3 protein: ASSLGLAEAQY
V gene: TRBV7-3; J gene: TRBJ2-3; CDR3 protein: ASSLGIRDKADTQY
V gene: TRBV7-8; J gene: TRBJ2-7; CDR3 protein: ASSRLTGGREQY
V gene: TRBV6-2/TRBV6-3; J gene: TRBJ1-5; CDR3 protein: ASSYGPMLESQPQH
V gene: TRBV5-5; J gene: TRBJ1-5; CDR3 protein: ASSNGIASGPQH
V gene: TRBV24-1; J gene: TRBJ2-2; CDR3 protein: ATSDSQGLANTGELF
V gene: TRBV19; J gene: TRBJ2-3; CDR3 protein: ASSIVWGLRGQDTQY
V gene: TRBV2; J gene: TRBJ2-3; CDR3 protein: ASSEHGDPSTDTQY
V gene: TRBV2; J gene: TRBJ1-1; CDR3 protein: ASTNRGRTEAF
V gene: TRBV9; J gene: TRBJ1-1; CDR3 protein: ASSVGALNTEAF
V gene: TRBV7-9; J gene: TRBJ1-1; CDR3 protein: ASSPSTVSLDS
V gene: TRBV19; J gene: TRBJ1-1; CDR3 protein: ASLPGQGVHWNTEAF
V gene: TRBV3-1/TRBV3-2; J gene: TRBJ1-4; CDR3 protein: ASSLRTGDLF
V gene: TRBV5-1; J gene: TRBJ2-5; CDR3 protein: ASSLGTGGETQY
V gene: TRBV7-9; J gene: TRBJ2-6; CDR3 protein: ASSQGGAGANVLT
V gene: TRBV2; J gene: TRBJ1-2; CDR3 protein: ASSLQVLTGYT
V gene: TRBV5-4; J gene: TRBJ1-1; CDR3 protein: ASSLGEGQGENTEAF
V gene: TRBV5-1; J gene: TRBJ1-3; CDR3 protein: ASSFQGPSSGNTIY
V gene: TRBV6-2/TRBV6-3; J gene: TRBJ2-7; CDR3 protein: ASSYSGLKAPYEQY
V gene: TRBV27; J gene: TRBJ1-2; CDR3 protein: ASSTIGGGQGGYGYT
V gene: TRBV29-1; J gene: TRBJ1-1; CDR3 protein: SVEGAWTEAF
V gene: TRBV2; J gene: TRBJ1-1; CDR3 protein: ASKNRGFNTEAF
V gene: TRBV2; J gene: TRBJ1-2; CDR3 protein: ASSEAQTGASGYT
V gene: TRBV4-2; J gene: TRBJ2-4; CDR3 protein: ASSQDLGGIQY
V gene: TRBV7-9; J gene: TRBJ1-5; CDR3 protein: ASSLIDNQPQH
V gene: TRBV7-3; J gene: TRBJ2-3; CDR3 protein: ASSWTGSTDTQY
V gene: TRBV19; J gene: TRBJ1-1; CDR3 protein: ASSYQGGTEAF
V gene: TRBV2; J gene: TRBJ2-1; CDR3 protein: ASRSLETQF
V gene: TRBV5-4; J gene: TRBJ2-1; CDR3 protein: ASAGGANTNEQF
V gene: TRBV5-5; J gene: TRBJ1-3; CDR3 protein: ASSLFSLGSGNTIY
V gene: TRBV29-1; J gene: TRBJ2-7; CDR3 protein: SVSWTGAFYEQY
V gene: TRBV5-1; J gene: TRBJ2-7; CDR3 protein: ASSITGTGVLGNVHEQY
V gene: TRBV28; J gene: TRBJ2-3; CDR3 protein: ASSLKGGITDTQY
V gene: TRBV25-1; J gene: TRBJ1-4; CDR3 protein: ASSEFPSGTVNEKLF
V gene: TRBV27; J gene: TRBJ1-5; CDR3 protein: ASSLAQGANQPQH
V gene: TRBV11-3; J gene: TRBJ1-6; CDR3 protein: ASSLRGNNSPLH
V gene: TRBV4-2; J gene: TRBJ1-2; CDR3 protein: ASNLNRDHYGYT
V gene: TRBV7-2; J gene: TRBJ1-1; CDR3 protein: ASSLRVPDTEAF
V gene: TRBV5-6; J gene: TRBJ2-6; CDR3 protein: ASTPGVSGSGANVLT
V gene: TRBV6-6; J gene: TRBJ1-4; CDR3 protein: ASSPTSEKLF
V gene: TRBV5-1; J gene: TRBJ1-3; CDR3 protein: ASSFGTGRNTIY
V gene: TRBV28; J gene: TRBJ1-6; CDR3 protein: ASSPYLISSSYNSPLH
V gene: TRBV4-1; J gene: TRBJ1-4; CDR3 protein: ASSQDPGDEKLF
V gene: TRBV7-9; J gene: TRBJ1-3; CDR3 protein: ASSTPPASSGNTIY
V gene: TRBV19; J gene: TRBJ1-2; CDR3 protein: ASSWGQRSGANYGYT
V gene: TRBV19; J gene: TRBJ2-1; CDR3 protein: ASSPLGLATYNEQF
V gene: TRBV2; J gene: TRBJ2-7; CDR3 protein: ASRTGVPYEQY
V gene: TRBV27; J gene: TRBJ2-3; CDR3 protein: ASSSGGGWGSTDTQY
V gene: TRBV3-1/TRBV3-2; J gene: TRBJ1-1; CDR3 protein: ASSQETGGLTEAF
V gene: TRBV28; J gene: TRBJ1-5; CDR3 protein: ASSTPDRGFYQPQH
V gene: TRBV19; J gene: TRBJ2-7; CDR3 protein: ASSTGQLIYEQY
V gene: TRBV6-6; J gene: TRBJ1-5; CDR3 protein: ASSRTGTGGNQPQH
V gene: TRBV5-6; J gene: TRBJ1-2; CDR3 protein: ASSLRDSFSSNYGYT